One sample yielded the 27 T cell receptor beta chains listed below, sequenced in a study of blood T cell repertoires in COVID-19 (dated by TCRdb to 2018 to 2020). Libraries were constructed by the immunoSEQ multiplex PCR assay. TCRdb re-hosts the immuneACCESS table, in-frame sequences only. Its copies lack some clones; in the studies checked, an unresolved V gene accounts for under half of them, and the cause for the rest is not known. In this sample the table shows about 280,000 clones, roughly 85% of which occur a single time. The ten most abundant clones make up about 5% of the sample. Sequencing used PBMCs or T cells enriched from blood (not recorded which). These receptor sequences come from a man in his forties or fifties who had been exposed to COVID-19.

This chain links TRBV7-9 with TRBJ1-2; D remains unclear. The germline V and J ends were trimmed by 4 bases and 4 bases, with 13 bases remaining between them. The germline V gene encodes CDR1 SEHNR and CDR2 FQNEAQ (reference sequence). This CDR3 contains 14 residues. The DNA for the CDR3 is TGTGCCAGCAGCTCGGACTTACTTCCCTATGGCTACACCTTC. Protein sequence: CASSSDLLPYGYTF.

Here the CDR3 reads CASREGTYGYTF. In DNA form, the CDR3 reads TGTGCCAGTAGAGAGGGAACCTATGGCTACACCTTC. The chain carries TRBV19 and TRBJ1-2; the D is unclear. With 6 bases removed from V and 4 bases from J, the gap between germline ends came to 9 bases. This CDR3 is built from 12 residues. The V gene's germline CDR1 is LNHDA and CDR2 SQIVND (reference sequence).

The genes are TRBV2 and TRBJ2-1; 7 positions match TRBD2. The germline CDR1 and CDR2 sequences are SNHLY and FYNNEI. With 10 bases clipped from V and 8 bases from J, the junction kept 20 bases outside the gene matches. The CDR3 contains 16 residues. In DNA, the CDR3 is TGTGCCACCCAATCCACCCTAGCGGCCCTGGGGGATGAGCAGTTCTTC. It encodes CATQSTLAALGDEQFF.

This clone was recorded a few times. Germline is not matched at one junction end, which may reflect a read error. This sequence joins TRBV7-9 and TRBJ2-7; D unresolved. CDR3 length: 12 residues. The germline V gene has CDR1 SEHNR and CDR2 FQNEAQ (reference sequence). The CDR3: CASRATSSEQYF. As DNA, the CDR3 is TGTGCCAGCAGAGCTACCTCCTCCGAGCAGTACTTC.

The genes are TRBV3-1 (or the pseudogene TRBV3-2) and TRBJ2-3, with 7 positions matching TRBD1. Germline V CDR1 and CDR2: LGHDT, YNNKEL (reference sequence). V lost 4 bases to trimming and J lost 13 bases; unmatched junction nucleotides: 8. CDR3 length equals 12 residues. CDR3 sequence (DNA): TGTGCCAGCAGCCTCAGACAGGGTAAGGAGTATTTT. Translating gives CASSLRQGKEYF.

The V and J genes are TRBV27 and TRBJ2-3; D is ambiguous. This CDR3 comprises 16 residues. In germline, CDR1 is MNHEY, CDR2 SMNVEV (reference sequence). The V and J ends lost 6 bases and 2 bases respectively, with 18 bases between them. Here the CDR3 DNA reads TGTGCCAGCAGCCTCGACGGCGGCTCTTACACAGATACGCAGTATTTT. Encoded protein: CASSLDGGSYTDTQYF.

The CDR3 region has the DNA TGCGCCAGCAGCTTGGACCACCTAAAGGGACAGGGGGCAACCGGGGAGCTGTTTTTT. Translation: CASSLDHLKGQGATGELFF. The gene calls are TRBV5-1 and TRBJ2-2; 12 nucleotides match TRBD1. CDR1 and CDR2 (germline): SGHRS, YFSETQ. Trimming removed 0 bases from V and 5 bases from J; junction bases left unmatched: 11. This CDR3 contains 19 residues.

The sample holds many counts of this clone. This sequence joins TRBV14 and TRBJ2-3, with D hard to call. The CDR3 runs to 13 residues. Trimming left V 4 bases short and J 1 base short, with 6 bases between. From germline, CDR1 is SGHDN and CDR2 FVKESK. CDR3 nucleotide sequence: TGTGCCAGCAGCCCACGGGGCACAGATACGCAGTATTTT. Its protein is CASSPRGTDTQYF. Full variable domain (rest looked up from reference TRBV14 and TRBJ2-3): EAGVTQFPSHSVIEKGQTVTLRCDPISGHDNLYWYRRVMGKEIKFLLHFVKESKQDESGMPNNRFLAERTGGTYSTLKVQPAELEDSGVYFCASSPRGTDTQYFGPGTRLTVL.

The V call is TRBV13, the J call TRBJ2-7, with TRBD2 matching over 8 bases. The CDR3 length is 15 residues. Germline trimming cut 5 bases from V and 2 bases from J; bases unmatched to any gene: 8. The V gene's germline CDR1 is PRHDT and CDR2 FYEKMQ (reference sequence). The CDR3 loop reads CASSPGGVQTYEQYF. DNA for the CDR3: TGTGCCAGCAGCCCGGGGGGGGTCCAGACCTACGAGCAGTACTTC. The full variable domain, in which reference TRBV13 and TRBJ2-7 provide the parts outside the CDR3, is AAGVIQSPRHLIKEKRETATLKCYPIPRHDTVYWYQQGPGQDPQFLISFYEKMQSDKGSIPDRFSAQQFSDYHSELNMSSLELGDSALYFCASSPGGVQTYEQYFGPGTRLTVT.

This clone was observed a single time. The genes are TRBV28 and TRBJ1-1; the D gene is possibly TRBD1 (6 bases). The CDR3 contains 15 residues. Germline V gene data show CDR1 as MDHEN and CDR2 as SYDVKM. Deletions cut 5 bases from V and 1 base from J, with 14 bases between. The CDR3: CASSITGTGNTEAFF. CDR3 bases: TGTGCCAGCAGTATTACAGGGACGGGGAACACTGAAGCTTTCTTT.

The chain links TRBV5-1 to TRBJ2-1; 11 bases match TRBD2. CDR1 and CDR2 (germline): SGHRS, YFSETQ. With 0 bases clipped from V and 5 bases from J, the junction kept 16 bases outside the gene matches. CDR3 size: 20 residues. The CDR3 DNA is TGCGCCAGCAGCTTGGAAATTTTGGGTGTCCGGACTAGCGGGCACAATGAGCAGTTCTTC. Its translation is CASSLEILGVRTSGHNEQFF.

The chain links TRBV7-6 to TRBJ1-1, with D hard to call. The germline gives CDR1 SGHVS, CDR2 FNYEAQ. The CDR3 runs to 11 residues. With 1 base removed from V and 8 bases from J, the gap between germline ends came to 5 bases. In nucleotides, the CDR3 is TGTGCCAGCAGCTTAGAGAGGGAAGCTTTCTTT. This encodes CASSLEREAFF.

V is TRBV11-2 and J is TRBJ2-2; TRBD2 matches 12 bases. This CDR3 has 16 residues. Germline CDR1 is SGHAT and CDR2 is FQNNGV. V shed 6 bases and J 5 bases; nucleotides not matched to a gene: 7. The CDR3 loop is CASRKTGTSGTGELFF. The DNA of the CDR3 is TGTGCCAGCAGAAAAACCGGGACTAGCGGGACCGGGGAGCTGTTTTTT.

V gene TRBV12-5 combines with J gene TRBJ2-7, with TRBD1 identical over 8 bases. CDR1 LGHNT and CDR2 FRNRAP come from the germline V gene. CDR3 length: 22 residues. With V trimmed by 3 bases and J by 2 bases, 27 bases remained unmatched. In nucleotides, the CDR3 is TGTGCTAGTGGTTTCACCCGATCCCGAAAACCCCCGACAGGGGCGCTCCCCTACGAGCAGTACTTC. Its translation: CASGFTRSRKPPTGALPYEQYF.

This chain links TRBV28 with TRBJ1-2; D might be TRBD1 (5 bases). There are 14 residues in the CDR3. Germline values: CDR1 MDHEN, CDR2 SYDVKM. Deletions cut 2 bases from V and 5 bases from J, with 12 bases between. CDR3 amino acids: CASSLGGGGYGYTF. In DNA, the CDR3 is TGTGCCAGCAGTTTAGGCGGGGGGGGATATGGCTACACCTTC.

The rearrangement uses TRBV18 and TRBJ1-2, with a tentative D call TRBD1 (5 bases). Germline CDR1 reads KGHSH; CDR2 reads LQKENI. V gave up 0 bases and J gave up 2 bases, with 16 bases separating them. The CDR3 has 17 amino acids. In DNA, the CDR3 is TGTGCCAGCTCACCACCGGGCCCGGGGGTAGTCAACTATGGCTACACCTTC. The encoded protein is CASSPPGPGVVNYGYTF.

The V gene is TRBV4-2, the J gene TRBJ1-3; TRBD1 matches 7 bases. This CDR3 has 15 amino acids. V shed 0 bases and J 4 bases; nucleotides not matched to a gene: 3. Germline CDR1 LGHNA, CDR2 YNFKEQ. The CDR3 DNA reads TGTGCCAGCAGCCAAGAGACAGGGCACGGAAACACCATATATTTT. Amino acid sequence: CASSQETGHGNTIYF.

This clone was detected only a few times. The CDR3 here is CASSVAGGQLQETQYF. In DNA form, the CDR3 reads TGTGCCAGCAGCGTAGCAGGGGGCCAGCTCCAAGAGACCCAGTACTTC. The chain links TRBV9 to TRBJ2-5; TRBD1 aligns across 8 bases. The CDR3 runs to 16 residues. CDR1 SGDLS and CDR2 YYNGEE come from the germline V gene. V trimming: 0 bases; J trimming: 1 base; junction bases outside the gene matches: 5.

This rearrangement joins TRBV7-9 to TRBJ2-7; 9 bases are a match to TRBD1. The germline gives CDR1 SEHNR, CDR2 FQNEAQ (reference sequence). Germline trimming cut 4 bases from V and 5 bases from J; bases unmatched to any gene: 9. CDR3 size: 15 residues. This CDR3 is CASSSAGTGNHEQYF. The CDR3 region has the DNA TGTGCCAGCAGCTCGGCGGGGACAGGGAACCACGAGCAGTACTTC. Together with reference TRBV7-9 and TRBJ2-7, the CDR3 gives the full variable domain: DTGVSQNPRHKITKRGQNVTFRCDPISEHNRLYWYRQTLGQGPEFLTYFQNEAQLEKSRLLSDRFSAERPKGSFSTLEIQRTEQGDSAMYLCASSSAGTGNHEQYFGPGTRLTVT.

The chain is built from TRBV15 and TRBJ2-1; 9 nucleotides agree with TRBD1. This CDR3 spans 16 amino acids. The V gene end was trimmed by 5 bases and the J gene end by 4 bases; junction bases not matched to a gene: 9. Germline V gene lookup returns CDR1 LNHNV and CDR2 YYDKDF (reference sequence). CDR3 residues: CATSVDRGIRYNEQFF. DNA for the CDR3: TGTGCCACCAGCGTAGACAGGGGGATCAGGTACAATGAGCAGTTCTTC.

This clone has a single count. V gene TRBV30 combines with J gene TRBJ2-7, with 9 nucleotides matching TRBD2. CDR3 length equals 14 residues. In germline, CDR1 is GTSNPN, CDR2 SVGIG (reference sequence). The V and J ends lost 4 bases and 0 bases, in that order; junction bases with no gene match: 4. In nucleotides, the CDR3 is TGTGCCTGGAAGGTAGCGGGGGCCTCCTACGAGCAGTACTTC. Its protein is CAWKVAGASYEQYF.

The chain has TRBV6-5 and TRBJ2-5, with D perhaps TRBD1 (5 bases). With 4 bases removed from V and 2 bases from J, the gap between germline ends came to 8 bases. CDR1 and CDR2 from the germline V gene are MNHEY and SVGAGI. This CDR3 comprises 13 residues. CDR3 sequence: CASSLTVQETQYF. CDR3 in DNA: TGTGCCAGCAGTTTGACAGTTCAAGAGACCCAGTACTTC.

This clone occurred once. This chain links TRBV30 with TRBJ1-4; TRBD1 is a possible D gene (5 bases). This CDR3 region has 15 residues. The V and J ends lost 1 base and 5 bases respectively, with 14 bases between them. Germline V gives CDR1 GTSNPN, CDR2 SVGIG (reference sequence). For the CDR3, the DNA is TGTGCCTGGAGTGAGGGGCAGGCCGGGAATGAAAAACTGTTTTTT. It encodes CAWSEGQAGNEKLFF.

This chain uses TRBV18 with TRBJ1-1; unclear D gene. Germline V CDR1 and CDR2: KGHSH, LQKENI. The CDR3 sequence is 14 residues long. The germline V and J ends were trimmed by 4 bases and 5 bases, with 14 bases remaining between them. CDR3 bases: TGTGCCAGCTCACGTCGATCCGCGGTAACTGAAGCTTTCTTT. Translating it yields CASSRRSAVTEAFF.

CDR3: CASSYASGAYNEQFF. The CDR3 nucleotides read TGTGCCAGCAGTTATGCTAGCGGGGCCTACAATGAGCAGTTCTTC. This chain uses TRBV6-5 with TRBJ2-1; 9 positions agree with TRBD2. This CDR3 is built from 15 residues. Germline loops: CDR1 MNHEY, CDR2 SVGAGI. Unmatched junction bases numbered 2, after V lost 3 bases and J lost 2 bases.

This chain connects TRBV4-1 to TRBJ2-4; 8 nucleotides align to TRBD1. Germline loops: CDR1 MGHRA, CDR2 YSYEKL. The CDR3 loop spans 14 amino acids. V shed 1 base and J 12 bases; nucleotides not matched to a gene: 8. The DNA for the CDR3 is TGCGCCAGCAGCCAAGTCGGACAGGGTAATAATCAGTACTTC. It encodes CASSQVGQGNNQYF.

CDR3 in DNA: TGCAGCGTCCAATCGACCAGGGGGGTTCGTGGCTACACCTTC. Translating it yields CSVQSTRGVRGYTF. The rearrangement joins TRBV29-1 to TRBJ1-2; 7 bases match TRBD1. In germline, CDR1 is SQVTM, CDR2 ANQGSEA. The CDR3 length is 14 residues. The V and J ends lost 6 bases and 7 bases, in that order; junction bases with no gene match: 14.